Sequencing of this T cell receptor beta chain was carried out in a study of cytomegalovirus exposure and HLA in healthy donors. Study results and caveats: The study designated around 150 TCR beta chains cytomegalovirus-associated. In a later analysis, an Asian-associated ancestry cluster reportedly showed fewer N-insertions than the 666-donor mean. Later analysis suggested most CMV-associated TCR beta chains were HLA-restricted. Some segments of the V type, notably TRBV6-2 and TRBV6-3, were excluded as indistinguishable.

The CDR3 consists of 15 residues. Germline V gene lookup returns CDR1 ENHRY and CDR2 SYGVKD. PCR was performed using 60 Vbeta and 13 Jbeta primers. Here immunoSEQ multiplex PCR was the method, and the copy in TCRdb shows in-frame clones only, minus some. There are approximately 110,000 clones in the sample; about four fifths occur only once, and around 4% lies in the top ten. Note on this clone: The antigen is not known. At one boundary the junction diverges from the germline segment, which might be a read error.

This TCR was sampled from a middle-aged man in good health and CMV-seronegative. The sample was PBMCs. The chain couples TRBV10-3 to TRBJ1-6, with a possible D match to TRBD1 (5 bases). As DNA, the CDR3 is TGTGCCATCAGCCCGACAGCGATCTATAATTCACCCCCCCACTTT. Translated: CAISPTAIYNSPPHF.